The rows below give T cell receptor beta chains drawn from one sample of a study of blood T cell repertoires in COVID-19. Sequencing used immunoSEQ multiplex PCR; TCRdb keeps in-frame clones, though not all of them. The sample holds 200,000 to 250,000 clones, around nine tenths seen once. Sequenced sample: peripheral blood. Receptors originate from a woman aged 70-85 years with active or convalescent COVID-19. CDR3s leave out the opening cysteine and the closing phenylalanine or tryptophan. Each record gives: J gene, CDR3 length, V gene, CDR3 protein.

>TRBJ2-5|9|TRBV20-1
SARVVGSQY
>TRBJ1-5|15|TRBV7-2
ASSLDRGEYSNQPQH
>TRBJ1-1|17|TRBV1
TSSQEPGQGKGLNTEAF
>TRBJ2-1|13|TRBV11-2
ASSQTSGGVNEQF
>TRBJ1-5|11|TRBV18
ASSRGGDQPQH
>TRBJ1-1|11|TRBV12-3/TRBV12-4
ASSFRGGTEAF
>TRBJ1-4|15|TRBV14
ASSPWTGRGGNEKLF
>TRBJ1-5|14|TRBV7-2
ASSPATPGSNQPQH
>TRBJ1-1|10|TRBV5-6
ASTRGFGQAF
>TRBJ1-2|11|TRBV12-3/TRBV12-4
ASRSQGNYGYT
>TRBJ1-1|10|TRBV27
ASKDRGTEAF
>TRBJ1-2|12|TRBV5-1
ASSLEFGAYGYT
>TRBJ1-1|13|TRBV6-2/TRBV6-3
ASSYPGSMNTEAF
>TRBJ1-5|11|TRBV7-3
ASSPNSNQPQH
>TRBJ1-1|12|TRBV10-3
ATVASGGPFEAF
>TRBJ1-2|14|TRBV27
ASSPKGRQRSSGYT
>TRBJ1-5|12|TRBV5-4
ASSSGGSGQPQH
>TRBJ1-6|12|TRBV9
ASSVGTGDLALH
>TRBJ1-1|16|TRBV5-6
ASSLARLGGTLNTEAF
>TRBJ1-5|13|TRBV7-6
ASSFRDRDNQPQH
>TRBJ1-5|13|TRBV27
ASSGGGRRNQPQH
>TRBJ1-4|15|TRBV11-2
ASSRVSPAGTNEKLF
>TRBJ1-2|14|TRBV7-2
ASSILTGTGAQGYT
>TRBJ1-2|11|TRBV24-1
ATSDSPGRWYT